The clone carrying this T cell receptor beta chain was seen more than once but under ten times. Germline V lookup: CDR1 LGHDT, CDR2 YNNKEL (reference sequence). The V gene lost 2 bases and the J gene lost 1 base, with 11 bases spanning the gap. The CDR3 consists of 15 residues. The sample is drawn from a study of blood T cell repertoires in COVID-19. Study at large: T cells, B-cell-depleted T cells, or PBMCs provided the cDNA or gDNA that served as material.

Under the authors' procedure: For nucleated cells, counts were estimated from reference gene primer amplification. Some clones are missing from TCRdb's copy, which holds only in-frame ones; the method was immunoSEQ multiplex PCR. That table is the source of V, J and clone size, and D and trimming were worked out from the DNA. The data show 290,000 or so clones, over 75% seen once. Participants reported their clinical history, and cohort assignment relied on those reports. This receptor was taken from a woman under 40 who had recovered from COVID-19. Sequences were obtained from PBMCs or T cells enriched from blood (not recorded which). The rearrangement uses TRBV3-1 (or the pseudogene TRBV3-2) and TRBJ1-1; no clear D gene. The CDR3 DNA sequence: TGTGCCAGCAGCCAATCTGAACTCTCGAACACTGAAGCTTTCTTT. Its translation: CASSQSELSNTEAFF.